This T cell receptor beta chain emerged from a study of blood T cell repertoires in COVID-19 (dated by TCRdb to the early 2020s). Background on the whole study: Samples from collaborators originated in the United States, Italy and Spain and spanned both the acute and convalescent phases of COVID-19. The material from the prospective study consisted of cDNA or gDNA derived from T cells, B-cell-depleted T cells, or PBMCs. Subjects who had been exposed to COVID-19, were actively infected with it, or had recovered from it provided the deeply sampled blood TCRbeta repertoires that made up the dataset. The repertoires were made available in a free public database intended to serve as a resource for research on the immune response to SARS-CoV-2. Samples came from the ongoing ImmuneRACE study (first 160 participants) plus 1,254 subjects from 6 global collaborators. A de-identified subject ID, COVID-19 status, age in years and sex were almost always included in the sample metadata. HLA class I and class II types, where available, came from metadata supplied by the sample provider rather than from assay-based typing. What the study reported, not specific to this receptor: How much clinical and demographic metadata was included differed by source and by participant, and the metadata was provided uncurated.

For this chain, trimming is 3 bases at the V end and 2 bases at the J end, and the number of junction bases without a gene match is 4. The germline V gene encodes CDR1 SGHTA and CDR2 FQGNSA. From the cysteine up to the phenylalanine, the CDR3 has a length of 14 residues. The DNA shown is the 42-base CDR3, in frame from base 1. On this clone itself: Which antigen it targets is not known. It has no much larger one-base neighbor in the sample; base qualities were not kept.

In Seattle, one collaborating source enrolled patients while the infection was active and tracked those patients longitudinally over the course of disease. The collaborating institutions used their own protocols to collect whole blood in K2EDTA tubes. For TCRbeta analysis, collaborators shipped samples as frozen whole blood, isolated PBMCs, or DNA extracted from either of those sample types. The immunoSEQ Assay, a bias-controlled multiplex PCR, was used to amplify TCRbeta CDR3 regions from genomic DNA. The study's own analysis went as follows. The number of nucleated cells in each sample was estimated by amplification of reference gene primers within the assay. To quantify the absolute abundance of each unique TCRbeta CDR3 rearrangement, sequence reads were collapsed and filtered. For each sample, productive Simpson clonality was calculated as the square root of Simpson's diversity index over productive rearrangements. Held by TCRdb, this immuneACCESS table contains in-frame sequences only and omits some clones. Under half of the omission traces to an unresolved V gene where checked; the cause of the rest is unknown. That table gives V, J and clone size, and the DNA gave D and trimming. This sample gives about 300,000 clones in total; approximately 84% of them show up just once. The ten largest clones add up to more than 1.2% of the sample.

The clonotype was recovered from a human donor with COVID-19, enrolled during active disease. The donor label of this sample is uncertain. The receptor chain draws on TRBV7-2 and TRBJ2-7, with 7 bases in between that match TRBD1. Material for sequencing was peripheral blood. The CDR3 loop reads CASSLATGAYEQYF. At the DNA level, the sequence is TGTGCCAGCAGCTTGGCTACAGGGGCCTACGAGCAGTACTTC.